Here is one TCR beta chain with its context. Clones were read by immunoSEQ multiplex PCR, and TCRdb kept only the in-frame ones, dropping some. The sample contains approximately 65,000 clones, around 96% of which appear only once. The sample is drawn from a study of T cell changes during pregnancy in multiple sclerosis. The TCR comes from a female donor with multiple sclerosis, enrolled in a pregnancy study. Sequencing was performed on CD8+ T cells from peripheral blood mononuclear cells, taken after pregnancy.

CDR3 region: CASSQGQGRNYEQYF. CDR3 DNA sequence: TGCGCCAGCAGCCAGGGACAGGGGCGAAACTACGAGCAGTACTTC. The V and J genes are TRBV4-3 and TRBJ2-7; TRBD1 matches at 10 bases. The length of the CDR3 is 15 residues. The V gene's germline CDR1 is LGHNA and CDR2 YSLEER. The V gene end was trimmed by 3 bases and the J gene end by 3 bases; junction bases not matched to a gene: 5.